This T cell receptor (beta chain) was obtained from a study of blood T cell repertoires in COVID-19. Study at large: Sample material is recorded as cDNA or gDNA derived from T cells, B-cell-depleted T cells, or PBMCs.

Original processing notes: Counts of nucleated cells, estimated from reference gene primer amplification, were obtained. TCRdb keeps only in-frame clones here, not all; method: immunoSEQ multiplex PCR. V and J calls and clone size are given by that table; D and trimming were obtained from the DNA. The data hold a few hundred thousand clones, with roughly nine tenths observed a single time. Trimming removed 4 bases at V and 5 bases at J, with 16 bases between. The germline gives CDR1 SGHRS, CDR2 YFSETQ. CDR3 length equals 15 residues. Symptom resolution, clearance, or two negative PCRs marked donors in Cohort 3 as recovered.

The source material was PBMCs or T cells enriched from blood (not recorded which). The J gene is TRBJ1-5, the V gene TRBV5-1; D gene unclear. The source of this sequence is a woman aged 30 to 39 who had recovered from COVID-19. The chain's CDR3 is CASSPGPANDQPQHF. The DNA for the CDR3 is TGCGCCAGCAGCCCTGGCCCCGCAAACGATCAGCCCCAGCATTTT.